The 26 T cell receptor beta chains listed next were all sequenced from one sample in a study of blood T cell repertoires in COVID-19. Libraries were prepared by immunoSEQ multiplex PCR; TCRdb keeps only in-frame clonotypes and omits some of them. The sample lists roughly 150,000 clones; over 70% were seen once. Sequencing input: PBMCs or T cells enriched from blood (not recorded which). These receptors all come from a man between 65 and 85 years old who had been exposed to COVID-19.

The rearrangement uses TRBV6-5 and TRBJ1-2; TRBD1 is a possible D gene (6 bases). Trimming removed 7 bases at V and 4 bases at J, with 13 bases between. The CDR3 spans 13 residues. Germline-derived CDR1 and CDR2 are MNHEY and SVGAGI. The CDR3 spells CASTPGGSYGYTF. The CDR3 nucleotides read TGTGCCAGCACTCCGGGGGGCTCCTATGGCTACACCTTC.

V is TRBV9 and J is TRBJ2-5; 8 positions match TRBD1. The CDR3 totals 15 residues. Per germline, CDR1 SGDLS and CDR2 YYNGEE. Losses at the gene ends were 0 bases for V and 2 bases for J; bases not matched to a gene: 3. For the CDR3, the DNA is TGTGCCAGCAGCGTAGATAACAGGGGGCAAGAGACCCAGTACTTC. Amino acid sequence: CASSVDNRGQETQYF.

The chain recombines TRBV28 with TRBJ1-6, with D possibly being TRBD1 (5 bases). Per the germline V gene, CDR1 is MDHEN and CDR2 is SYDVKM. This CDR3 has 15 amino acids. Trimming stripped 5 bases from V and 10 bases from J, with 18 bases between. This CDR3 reads CASSLQTRERSPLHF. CDR3 coding DNA: TGTGCCAGCAGTCTCCAAACCAGGGAACGGTCACCCCTCCACTTT. The whole variable domain, remainder taken from reference TRBV28 and TRBJ1-6, is DVKVTQSSRYLVKRTGEKVFLECVQDMDHENMFWYRQDPGLGLRLIYFSYDVKMKEKGDIPEGYSVSREKKERFSLILESASTNQTSMYLCASSLQTRERSPLHFGNGTRLTVT.

The V and J genes are TRBV15 and TRBJ1-1, with D tentatively TRBD1 (5 bases). Germline V gene data show CDR1 as LNHNV and CDR2 as YYDKDF (reference sequence). This CDR3 region has 15 residues. Trimming removed 0 bases from V and 11 bases from J, with 19 bases in between. The CDR3 is CATSRDRAAGEGAFF. In DNA form, the CDR3 reads TGTGCCACCAGCAGAGATCGGGCGGCGGGGGAAGGGGCTTTCTTT.

J is TRBJ1-1 and V is TRBV18; D is unclear. This CDR3 region has 17 residues. Germline lookup yields CDR1 KGHSH and CDR2 LQKENI. V lost 2 bases, J lost 6 bases, and 22 bases lay in between. CDR3 nucleotides: TGTGCCAGCTCACCATTATCAACGGGAGGTCAAGGGCCTGAAGCTTTCTTT. It yields the protein CASSPLSTGGQGPEAFF.

The chain has TRBV7-9 and TRBJ2-7; TRBD1 is a possible D gene (6 bases). The CDR3 extends over 13 amino acids. The germline V gene has CDR1 SEHNR and CDR2 FQNEAQ (reference sequence). Trimming took 5 bases from V and 3 from J, leaving 11 bases between them. The DNA for the CDR3 is TGTGCCAGCAGCCAGGACAGTTTCTACGAGCAGTACTTC. This sequence encodes CASSQDSFYEQYF.

This clone was seen just once. The V and J genes are TRBV9 and TRBJ1-4, with a tentative D call TRBD1 (5 bases). The germline CDR1 and CDR2 sequences are SGDLS and YYNGEE. Trimming stripped 4 bases from V and 3 bases from J, with 13 bases between. The CDR3 consists of 15 residues. Written as DNA, the CDR3 is TGTGCCAGCAGCCTCGGGGGAGGGTCTAATGAAAAACTGTTTTTT. As protein: CASSLGGGSNEKLFF.

The chain uses TRBV2 and TRBJ2-1; 10 bases line up with TRBD2. This CDR3 region has 17 residues. V trimming: 0 bases; J trimming: 7 bases; junction bases outside the gene matches: 9. CDR1 and CDR2 from the germline V gene are SNHLY and FYNNEI. CDR3 DNA sequence: TGTGCCAGCAGTGAAGCAAGAACTAGCGGGGTGAAAAATGAGCAGTTCTTC. The encoded protein is CASSEARTSGVKNEQFF.

The rearrangement uses TRBV5-1 and TRBJ2-7, with D possibly TRBD1 on 6 matching bases. CDR1 SGHRS and CDR2 YFSETQ come from the germline V gene. The CDR3 has 15 amino acids. Trimming shortened V by 4 bases and J by 1 base, and 15 bases separated the two germline ends. CDR3 nucleotides: TGCGCCAGCAGCCCAGATAGGACAGTTTCCTACGAGCAGTACTTC. Encoded protein: CASSPDRTVSYEQYF.

This sequence joins TRBV4-1 and TRBJ1-2; 7 nucleotides align to TRBD1. V lost 0 bases to trimming and J lost 5 bases; unmatched junction nucleotides: 9. The CDR3 spans 16 residues. Germline V gives CDR1 MGHRA, CDR2 YSYEKL. CDR3 nucleotides: TGCGCCAGCAGCCAAGATCCATCGGGACAGATTTATGGCTACACCTTC. It encodes CASSQDPSGQIYGYTF.

The chain links TRBV7-2 to TRBJ1-4; no clear D gene. Trimming took off 1 base at V and 8 bases at J, with 23 bases between the two ends. The CDR3 is 18 amino acids. In germline, CDR1 is SGHTA, CDR2 FQGNSA. CDR3 region: CASSLDPVSTRTGEKLFF. DNA for the CDR3: TGTGCCAGCAGCTTAGATCCCGTTTCGACACGTACCGGAGAAAAACTGTTTTTT. Full variable domain (rest looked up from reference TRBV7-2 and TRBJ1-4): GAGVSQSPSNKVTEKGKDVELRCDPISGHTALYWYRQSLGQGLEFLIYFQGNSAPDKSGLPSDRFSAERTGGSVSTLTIQRTQQEDSAVYLCASSLDPVSTRTGEKLFFGSGTQLSVL.

This chain uses TRBV7-9 with TRBJ2-2; weak D call: TRBD1 (6 bases). Trimming left V 4 bases short and J 4 bases short, with 13 bases between. This CDR3 spans 15 amino acids. Germline CDR1 SEHNR, CDR2 FQNEAQ (reference sequence). The CDR3 protein is CASSYRESFTGELFF. CDR3 nucleotides: TGTGCCAGCAGCTACAGGGAGAGTTTCACCGGGGAGCTGTTTTTT.

The chain carries TRBV7-7 and TRBJ1-5; D uncertain. The CDR3 contains 13 residues. Trimming shortened V by 1 base and J by 2 bases, and 3 bases separated the two germline ends. The V gene's germline CDR1 is SSHAT and CDR2 FNYEAQ (reference sequence). Written as DNA, the CDR3 is TGTGCCAGCAGCTTAGAGCGCAATCAGCCCCAGCATTTT. Amino acids: CASSLERNQPQHF.

The rearrangement links TRBV6-2 or TRBV6-3 to TRBJ2-7, with TRBD2 matching over 13 bases. The CDR3 runs 17 residues. The germline gives CDR1 MNHEY, CDR2 SVGEGT. Losses at the gene ends were 6 bases for V and 7 bases for J; bases not matched to a gene: 15. CDR3 amino acids: CASSRRGTSGTGGEQYF. The DNA for the CDR3 is TGTGCCAGCAGCCGACGAGGGACTAGCGGGACGGGGGGAGAGCAGTACTTC.

The CDR3 loop reads CSVHRGGYYGYTF. CDR3 in DNA: TGCAGCGTGCACAGGGGAGGCTACTATGGCTACACCTTC. J is TRBJ1-2 and V is TRBV29-1; 7 bases align to TRBD1. The germline V gene has CDR1 SQVTM and CDR2 ANQGSEA. The J segment lost 3 bases and the V segment lost 6 bases, leaving 7 bases of the junction unmatched. This CDR3 contains 13 residues.

This clone came up a few times. The rearrangement uses TRBV27 and TRBJ1-1, with D unresolved. CDR1 and CDR2 (germline): MNHEY, SMNVEV (reference sequence). This CDR3 is built from 14 residues. Trimming took off 2 bases at V and 1 base at J, with 8 bases between the two ends. CDR3 sequence reads: CASSLMGKNTEAFF. The CDR3 bases are TGTGCCAGCAGTTTAATGGGCAAGAACACTGAAGCTTTCTTT.

The chain has TRBV7-9 and TRBJ1-4; 9 positions match TRBD1. V shed 3 bases, J shed 4 bases, and the junction held 3 bases outside the gene matches. This CDR3 region has 15 residues. Germline CDR1 SEHNR, CDR2 FQNEAQ (reference sequence). The CDR3: CASSLMTGGNEKLFF. CDR3 bases: TGTGCCAGCAGCTTGATGACAGGGGGTAATGAAAAACTGTTTTTT.

This clone has more than one count but fewer than ten. The V gene is TRBV5-1, the J gene TRBJ1-6; D gene ambiguous. This CDR3 is built from 14 residues. Germline-derived CDR1 and CDR2 are SGHRS and YFSETQ. V was shortened by 0 bases and J by 6 bases, with 7 bases between the two germline ends. CDR3 nucleotide sequence: TGCGCCAGCAGCTTGGACACCAGTAATTCACCCCTCCACTTT. Protein: CASSLDTSNSPLHF.

This clone was detected a few times. The chain couples TRBV2 to TRBJ2-3; 8 nucleotides line up with TRBD2. Germline values: CDR1 SNHLY, CDR2 FYNNEI. This CDR3 is 15 amino acids long. V lost 8 bases and J lost 3; bases outside the gene matches: 10. The CDR3 DNA is TGTGCCAGCGCCCTCGGGAGCGGGAGAACAGATACGCAGTATTTT. It specifies CASALGSGRTDTQYF.

This chain uses TRBV29-1 with TRBJ2-3, with 10 nucleotides matching TRBD2. The CDR3 is 16 residues long. Trimming took 3 bases from V and 2 from J; bases not matched to a gene: 8. Germline V gene lookup returns CDR1 SQVTM and CDR2 ANQGSEA. CDR3 loop: CSVEASGSIVTDTQYF. The CDR3 DNA sequence: TGCAGCGTTGAGGCTAGCGGGAGTATCGTCACAGATACGCAGTATTTT.

The V call is TRBV6-5, the J call TRBJ2-2; D is uncertain. V lost 6 bases to trimming and J lost 5 bases, with 10 bases between them. The CDR3 has 13 amino acids. The germline V gene encodes CDR1 MNHEY and CDR2 SVGAGI. Written as DNA, the CDR3 is TGTGCCAGCAGCATACAGCAAACCGGGGAGCTGTTTTTT. Translated: CASSIQQTGELFF.

The chain couples TRBV19 to TRBJ1-2; 9 nucleotides agree with TRBD1. This CDR3 is built from 15 residues. Germline assignment: CDR1 LNHDA and CDR2 SQIVND (reference sequence). V lost 7 bases to trimming and J lost 4 bases; unmatched junction nucleotides: 10. CDR3 region: CASKTDRGRSYGYTF. The CDR3 DNA reads TGTGCCAGTAAAACGGACAGGGGTCGATCCTATGGCTACACCTTC.

The rearrangement uses TRBV14 and TRBJ2-3; 10 bases are a match to TRBD2. The J segment lost 5 bases and the V segment lost 4 bases, leaving 9 bases of the junction unmatched. The CDR3 loop spans 16 amino acids. Per the germline V gene, CDR1 is SGHDN and CDR2 is FVKESK. CDR3 protein: CASSRGWTSGGDTQYF. CDR3 sequence (DNA): TGTGCCAGCAGCCGAGGGTGGACTAGCGGTGGAGATACGCAGTATTTT.

The V and J genes are TRBV7-2 and TRBJ2-5, with D possibly being TRBD2 (6 bases). Germline CDR1 SGHTA, CDR2 FQGNSA. The CDR3 contains 13 residues. The V and J ends lost 6 bases and 3 bases respectively, with 11 bases between them. CDR3 sequence: CASRKASEETQYF. In DNA form, the CDR3 reads TGTGCCAGCAGGAAGGCTAGCGAAGAGACCCAGTACTTC.

This clone has just one count. The V gene is TRBV5-1, the J gene TRBJ2-5; the D is unclear. The germline V gene has CDR1 SGHRS and CDR2 YFSETQ. Trimming shortened V by 0 bases and J by 2 bases, and 11 bases separated the two germline ends. The CDR3 covers 15 residues. The CDR3 protein is CASSLGGAFQETQYF. Here the CDR3 DNA reads TGCGCCAGCAGCTTGGGCGGAGCCTTTCAAGAGACCCAGTACTTC. The complete variable domain, with remaining parts taken from reference TRBV5-1 and TRBJ2-5, reads KAGVTQTPRYLIKTRGQQVTLSCSPISGHRSVSWYQQTPGQGLQFLFEYFSETQRNKGNFPGRFSGRQFSNSRSEMNVSTLELGDSALYLCASSLGGAFQETQYFGPGTRLLVL.

The chain combines TRBV28 with TRBJ2-5, with 8 nucleotides matching TRBD2. With V trimmed by 2 bases and J by 4 bases, 3 bases remained unmatched. The CDR3 contains 14 residues. CDR1 MDHEN and CDR2 SYDVKM come from the germline V gene. CDR3 bases: TGTGCCAGCAGTTTAACGGGAGGGCGAGAGACCCAGTACTTC. Its protein is CASSLTGGRETQYF.